This T cell receptor (beta chain) was sequenced for a study of low-dose radiotherapy and immunotherapy resistance in tumors (dated by TCRdb to between 2022 and 2023). Background for the entire study: In Cohort 1, each fraction delivered 0.5 Gy every 2 weeks, and the prescribed total PTV dose was 6.5 Gy. For Cohort 2, the dose was 1 Gy per fraction given every two weeks, adding up to 13 Gy in total across 26 weeks. Nivolumab and ipilimumab were both given intravenously, with nivolumab at a 240 mg flat dose every two weeks and ipilimumab at 1 mg/kg every six weeks. Cyclophosphamide 200 mg/m2 was given intravenously every two weeks, one day before each radiation and immunotherapy administration. Starting on cycle 1 day 1, patients took 300 mg of aspirin by mouth once daily for four cycles. Superscript III and a set of TRAV- and TRBV-specific primers were used to synthesize first-strand cDNA, so that both TCRalpha and TCRbeta chains were covered. The trial did not randomize participants into treatment groups. The translational analysis covered eight patients: three from the first dose cohort and the first five from the second dose cohort.

In regard to this clonotype: Its recognized antigen is unknown. No base qualities exist here, and no much larger clone lies one base off it.

V loses 4 bases at its end and J loses 3 bases; junction bases beyond the gene matches: 5. The CDR3 runs 13 residues from the cysteine to the phenylalanine. CDR3 DNA is the only sequence kept; it has 39 bases, read in frame from the first base. Sequences DFQATT (CDR1) and SNEGSKA (CDR2) are obtained from the germline V gene (reference sequence). In light of the paper, this sample's time point label describes: after trial treatment. What this sample's treatment or condition label stands for: LDRT plus nivolumab, ipilimumab, low-dose cyclophosphamide and aspirin (RACIN trial). The donors took part in RACIN, a single-arm, phase I, dose-escalation trial that combined nivolumab, ipilimumab, aspirin, low-dose cyclophosphamide and low-dose radiotherapy. To be eligible, a patient needed to have an advanced solid tumor that was TIL-negative. The sample was run on an Illumina HiSeq 2500. An approximately 20-cycle PCR with Phusion amplified the TCRs, pairing a constant-region primer with the adapter that was attached to the V primers. The isolated mRNA was amplified using the MessageAmp II aRNA Amplification Kit, with in vitro transcription performed for approximately 15 hours at 37 degrees C. mRNA for TCR sequencing was isolated with the Dynabeads mRNA DIRECT Purification Kit. Indexed Illumina adapters were added in a second Phusion PCR of 25 cycles, after which AMPure XP beads were used to purify the products. Turning to the authors' computational methods: Custom Perl scripts were used to pool TCR sequences that encoded the same protein, to remove out-of-frame sequences, and to calculate the abundance of each clonotype. The analysis excluded TCR sequences that were supported by just one read. Repertoire metrics included Shannon entropy, Gini index, clonality, richness, and frequency of TCRs shared between repertoires. TCRdb reran the public reads through fastp at Q25 and MiXCR, keeping productive beta chains. Entries that share a CDR3 protein sequence are merged under the most common genes and DNA. It is TCRdb's table, rather than the study itself, that gives the V and J calls and clone size. This sample has approximately 52,000 distinct CDR3 sequences in its table, and approximately 35% of those were observed once. Of the sample, approximately 7.6% is held by the ten largest clones.

The origin of this receptor is a male donor with rectosigmoid adenocarcinoma. The rearrangement joined TRBV20-1 to TRBJ1-2; TRBD1 agrees with 7 junctional bases. The sample in question was PBMCs, obtained after low-dose radiotherapy plus immunotherapy. In nucleotides, the sequence is TGCAGTGCTAAAAACAGGGGAGACTATGGCTACACCTTC. This translates into CSAKNRGDYGYTF.